The entry that follows covers one TCR beta chain sequence. This entry comes from a study of blood T cell repertoires in COVID-19. For the study at large: Acute and convalescent COVID-19 samples came from the United States, Italy and Spain.

Data came from immunoSEQ multiplex PCR; TCRdb stores just in-frame clones and leaves some out. Of approximately 290,000 clones detected, roughly 90% appear once; the ten largest clones hold approximately 12%. The V gene's germline CDR1 is SGHTA and CDR2 FQGNSA. This CDR3 is built from 13 residues. The V gene lost 4 bases and the J gene lost 9 bases, with 13 bases spanning the gap. Seattle enrolled patients during active infection and tracked them longitudinally. V and J are TRBV7-2 and TRBJ2-1, with D tentatively TRBD2 (6 bases). The sample comprised peripheral blood. This TCR was sampled from a woman aged 30 to 39 with COVID-19, enrolled during active disease. The CDR3 spells CASSSPGVLEQFF. The CDR3 DNA sequence: TGTGCCAGCAGCTCCCCGGGAGTACTTGAGCAGTTCTTC.